The rows below give T cell receptor beta chains drawn from one sample of a study of neoadjuvant anti-PD-1 for oral cavity cancer. The repertoire was sequenced with immunoSEQ multiplex PCR; TCRdb's copy has only in-frame clones and lacks some. The sample has some 13,000 clones, approximately 72% seen once. The sample in question was PBMCs, obtained after nivolumab (anti-PD-1) treatment. These receptors were collected from a person aged 35 to 85 with oral cavity squamous cell carcinoma. Both conserved end residues are part of each CDR3. The order of the fields is clone size, D gene, V gene, J gene, CDR3 DNA, CDR3 protein. The D gene is left open where the match is weak. The listing skips clone size in some rows; elsewhere it reads once, few, many or a size class.

abundance: .; d_gene: .; v_gene: TRBV6-1; j_gene: TRBJ2-5; CDR3nt: TGTGCCAGCAGTGAATCCCCGGTCAGGACCCAGTACTTC; CDR3aa: CASSESPVRTQYF
abundance: .; d_gene: TRBD2; v_gene: TRBV2; j_gene: TRBJ2-1; CDR3nt: TGTGCCAGCAGTGGACTAGCGGTTTCCTACAATGAGCAGTTCTTC; CDR3aa: CASSGLAVSYNEQFF
abundance: .; d_gene: .; v_gene: TRBV6-5; j_gene: TRBJ2-7; CDR3nt: TGTGCCAGCAGTACAGGGAAGGCCCCCTACGAGCAGTACTTC; CDR3aa: CASSTGKAPYEQYF
abundance: .; d_gene: TRBD2; v_gene: TRBV5-1; j_gene: TRBJ2-7; CDR3nt: TGCGCCAGCAGCTTGGCCGGGGGGTCGAGCTCCTACGAGCAGTACTTC; CDR3aa: CASSLAGGSSSYEQYF
abundance: .; d_gene: .; v_gene: TRBV19; j_gene: TRBJ1-1; CDR3nt: TGTGCCAGTAATGATTTGGGAGGAACTGAAGCTTTCTTT; CDR3aa: CASNDLGGTEAFF
abundance: .; d_gene: .; v_gene: TRBV9; j_gene: TRBJ2-5; CDR3nt: TGTGCCAGCAGCGCATGGGGAGTCCATCAAGAGACCCAGTACTTC; CDR3aa: CASSAWGVHQETQYF
abundance: once; d_gene: .; v_gene: TRBV6-6; j_gene: TRBJ1-1; CDR3nt: TGTGCCAGCAGTTACTCGATGGGTGATTCACATGAAGCTTTCTTT; CDR3aa: CASSYSMGDSHEAFF
abundance: .; d_gene: .; v_gene: TRBV5-1; j_gene: TRBJ2-5; CDR3nt: TGCGCCAGCAGCTTGGGAACCTACGGGGTAGGGGAGACCCAGTACTTC; CDR3aa: CASSLGTYGVGETQYF
abundance: .; d_gene: .; v_gene: TRBV5-1; j_gene: TRBJ1-2; CDR3nt: TGCGCCAGCAGCTTAGGTGGGGATCCATCAAGCTACACCTTC; CDR3aa: CASSLGGDPSSYTF
abundance: .; d_gene: .; v_gene: TRBV2; j_gene: TRBJ2-5; CDR3nt: TGTGCCAGCTCTGGACAGCCCGCAGGAGAGACCCAGTACTTC; CDR3aa: CASSGQPAGETQYF
abundance: .; d_gene: TRBD2; v_gene: TRBV30; j_gene: TRBJ2-7; CDR3nt: TGTGCCTGGAGTCGAAGCGGGAGCTCGCAAGAGCAGTACTTC; CDR3aa: CAWSRSGSSQEQYF
abundance: few; d_gene: .; v_gene: TRBV19; j_gene: TRBJ1-1; CDR3nt: TGTGCCAGTAGTATAGCGCCGAAGGCTAACACTGAAGCTTTCTTT; CDR3aa: CASSIAPKANTEAFF
abundance: .; d_gene: TRBD1; v_gene: TRBV18; j_gene: TRBJ2-7; CDR3nt: TGTGCCAGCTCACCAACCGGGACAGGGGGGTACGAGCAGTACTTC; CDR3aa: CASSPTGTGGYEQYF